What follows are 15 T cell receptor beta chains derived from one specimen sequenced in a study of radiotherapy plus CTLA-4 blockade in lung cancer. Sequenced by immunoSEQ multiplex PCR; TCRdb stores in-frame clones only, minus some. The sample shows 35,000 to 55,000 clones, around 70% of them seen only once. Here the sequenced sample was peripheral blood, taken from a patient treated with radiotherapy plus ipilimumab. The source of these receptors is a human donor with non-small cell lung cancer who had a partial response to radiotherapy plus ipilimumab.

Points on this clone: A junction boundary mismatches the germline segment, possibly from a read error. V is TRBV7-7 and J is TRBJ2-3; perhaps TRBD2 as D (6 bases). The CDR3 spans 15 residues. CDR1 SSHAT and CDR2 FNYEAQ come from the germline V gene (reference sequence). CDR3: CASSSQPGDTDTQYF. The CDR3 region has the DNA TGTGCTAGCAGCTCACAGCCGGGAGACACAGATACGCAGTATTTT.

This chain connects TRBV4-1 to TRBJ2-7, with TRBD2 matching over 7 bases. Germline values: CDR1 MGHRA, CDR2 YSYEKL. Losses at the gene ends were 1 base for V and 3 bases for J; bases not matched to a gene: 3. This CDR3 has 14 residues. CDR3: CASSQGLADYEQYF. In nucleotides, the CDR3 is TGCGCCAGCAGCCAAGGGCTAGCGGACTACGAGCAGTACTTC.

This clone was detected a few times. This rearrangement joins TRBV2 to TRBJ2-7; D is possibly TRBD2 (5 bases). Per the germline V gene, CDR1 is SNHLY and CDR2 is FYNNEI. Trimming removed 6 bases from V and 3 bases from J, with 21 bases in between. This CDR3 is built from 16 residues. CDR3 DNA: TGTGCCAGCAGACCCCGTGCCGGGATTCTGAGCTACGAGCAGTACTTC. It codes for CASRPRAGILSYEQYF.

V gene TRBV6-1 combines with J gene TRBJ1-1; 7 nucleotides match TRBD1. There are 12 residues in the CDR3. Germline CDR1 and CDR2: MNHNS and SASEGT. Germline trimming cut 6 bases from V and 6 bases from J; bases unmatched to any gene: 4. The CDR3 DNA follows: TGTGCCAGCAGAACCCAGGGGGCTGAAGCTTTCTTT. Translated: CASRTQGAEAFF.

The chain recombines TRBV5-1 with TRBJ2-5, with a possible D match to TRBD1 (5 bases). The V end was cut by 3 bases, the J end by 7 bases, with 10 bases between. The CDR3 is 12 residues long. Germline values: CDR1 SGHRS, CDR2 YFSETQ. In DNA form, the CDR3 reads TGCGCCAGCAGCTATGACAGCCGGACCCAGTACTTC. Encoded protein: CASSYDSRTQYF.

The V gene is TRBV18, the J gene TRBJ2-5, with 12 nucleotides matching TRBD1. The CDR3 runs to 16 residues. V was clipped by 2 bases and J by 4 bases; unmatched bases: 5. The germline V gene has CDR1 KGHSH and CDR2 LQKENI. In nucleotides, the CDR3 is TGTGCCAGCTCACCAGGGACAGGGGGCGTTGGAGAGACCCAGTACTTC. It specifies CASSPGTGGVGETQYF.

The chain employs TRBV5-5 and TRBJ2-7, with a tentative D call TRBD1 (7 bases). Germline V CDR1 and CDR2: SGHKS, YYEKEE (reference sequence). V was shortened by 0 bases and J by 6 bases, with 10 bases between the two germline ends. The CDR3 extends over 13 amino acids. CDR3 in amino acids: CASSLVQGGEQYF. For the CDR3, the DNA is TGTGCCAGCAGCTTGGTCCAGGGGGGCGAGCAGTACTTC.

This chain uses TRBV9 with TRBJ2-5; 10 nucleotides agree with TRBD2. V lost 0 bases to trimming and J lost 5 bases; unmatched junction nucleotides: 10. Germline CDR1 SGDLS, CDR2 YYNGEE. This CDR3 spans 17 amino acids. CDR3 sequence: CASSVAGLAGESETQYF. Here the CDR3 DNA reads TGTGCCAGCAGCGTAGCTGGCCTAGCGGGAGAGTCGGAGACCCAGTACTTC.

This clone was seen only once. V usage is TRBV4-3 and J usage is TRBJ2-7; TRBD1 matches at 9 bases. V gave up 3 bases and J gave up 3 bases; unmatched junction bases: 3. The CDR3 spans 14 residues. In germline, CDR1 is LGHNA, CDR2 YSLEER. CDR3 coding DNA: TGCGCCAGCAGCCATGGACAGGGGCGCTACGAGCAGTACTTC. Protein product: CASSHGQGRYEQYF.

In DNA, the CDR3 is TGCGCCAGCAGCTTGGCCGGGCGGGGCACAGATACGCAGTATTTT. Translated, it gives CASSLAGRGTDTQYF. J is TRBJ2-3 and V is TRBV5-1; possible D gene TRBD2, 5 bases. The V gene lost 0 bases and the J gene lost 1 base, with 9 bases spanning the gap. Germline CDR1 reads SGHRS; CDR2 reads YFSETQ. This CDR3 is built from 15 residues.

The CDR3 sequence is CAWKRLAGEDTQYF. CDR3 bases: TGTGCCTGGAAAAGACTAGCGGGGGAAGATACGCAGTATTTT. This chain connects TRBV30 to TRBJ2-3, with TRBD2 matching over 12 bases. Trimming at V came to 4 bases and at J to 5 bases, leaving 4 bases not matched to a gene. Germline V gives CDR1 GTSNPN, CDR2 SVGIG (reference sequence). CDR3 length: 14 amino acids.

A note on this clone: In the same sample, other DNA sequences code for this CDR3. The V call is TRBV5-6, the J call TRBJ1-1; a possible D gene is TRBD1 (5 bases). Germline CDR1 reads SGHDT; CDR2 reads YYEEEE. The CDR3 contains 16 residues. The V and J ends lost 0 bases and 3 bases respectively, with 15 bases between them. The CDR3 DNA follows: TGTGCCAGCAGCTTGGATCAGGGAGGTGTGTACACTGAAGCTTTCTTT. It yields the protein CASSLDQGGVYTEAFF.

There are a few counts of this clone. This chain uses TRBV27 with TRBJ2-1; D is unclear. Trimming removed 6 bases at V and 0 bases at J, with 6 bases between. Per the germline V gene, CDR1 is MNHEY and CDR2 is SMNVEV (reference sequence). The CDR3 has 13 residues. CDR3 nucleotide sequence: TGTGCCAGCAGCCAGTTCTCCTACAATGAGCAGTTCTTC. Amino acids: CASSQFSYNEQFF.

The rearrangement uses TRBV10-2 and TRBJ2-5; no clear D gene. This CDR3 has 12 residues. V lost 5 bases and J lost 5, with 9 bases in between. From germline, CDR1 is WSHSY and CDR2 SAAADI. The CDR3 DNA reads TGCGCCAGCAGTACGAAGAGGGAGACCCAGTACTTC. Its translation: CASSTKRETQYF.

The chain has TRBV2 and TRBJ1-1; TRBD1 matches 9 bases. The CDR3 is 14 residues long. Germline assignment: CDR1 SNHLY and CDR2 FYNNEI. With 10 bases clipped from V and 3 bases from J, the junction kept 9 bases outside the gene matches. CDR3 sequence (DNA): TGTGCCACCGGGACAGGGCTATTCGACACTGAAGCTTTCTTT. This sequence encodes CATGTGLFDTEAFF.